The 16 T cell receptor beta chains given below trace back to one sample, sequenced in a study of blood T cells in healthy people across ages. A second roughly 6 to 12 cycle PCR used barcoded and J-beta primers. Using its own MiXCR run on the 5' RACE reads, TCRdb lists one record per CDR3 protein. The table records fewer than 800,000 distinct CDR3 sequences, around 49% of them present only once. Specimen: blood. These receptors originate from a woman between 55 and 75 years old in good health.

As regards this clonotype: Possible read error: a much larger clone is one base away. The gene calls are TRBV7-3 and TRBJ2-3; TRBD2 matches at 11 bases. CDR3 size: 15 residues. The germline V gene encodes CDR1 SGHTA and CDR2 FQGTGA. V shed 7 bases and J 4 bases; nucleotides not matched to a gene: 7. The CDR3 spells CASTIAGGPSDTQYF. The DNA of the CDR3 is TGTGCCAGCACAATAGCGGGAGGGCCATCAGATACGCAGTATTTT.

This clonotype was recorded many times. The CDR3 is CASSSQIAGVSYEQYF. The CDR3 DNA follows: TGTGCCAGCAGTTCGCAGATAGCGGGAGTGAGCTACGAGCAGTACTTC. The chain links TRBV28 to TRBJ2-7; 9 bases fit TRBD2. The J segment lost 3 bases and the V segment lost 4 bases, leaving 10 bases of the junction unmatched. This CDR3 spans 16 amino acids. Germline assignment: CDR1 MDHEN and CDR2 SYDVKM.

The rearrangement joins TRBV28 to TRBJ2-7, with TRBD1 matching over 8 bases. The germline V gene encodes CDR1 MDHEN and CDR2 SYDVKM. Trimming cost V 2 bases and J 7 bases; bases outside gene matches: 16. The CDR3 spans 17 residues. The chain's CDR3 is CASSLPITGTGEDEQYF. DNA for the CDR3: TGTGCCAGCAGTTTACCCATCACCGGGACAGGTGAGGATGAGCAGTACTTC.

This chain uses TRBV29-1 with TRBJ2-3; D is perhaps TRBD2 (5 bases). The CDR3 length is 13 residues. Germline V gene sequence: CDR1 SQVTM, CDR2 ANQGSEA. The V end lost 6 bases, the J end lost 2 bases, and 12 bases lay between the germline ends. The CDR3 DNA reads TGCAGCGTATCCGGGATCGTCACAGATACGCAGTATTTT. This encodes CSVSGIVTDTQYF.

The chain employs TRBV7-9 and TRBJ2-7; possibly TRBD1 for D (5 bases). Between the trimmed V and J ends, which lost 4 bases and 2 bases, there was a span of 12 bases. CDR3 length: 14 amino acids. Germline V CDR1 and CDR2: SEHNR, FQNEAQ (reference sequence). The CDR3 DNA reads TGTGCCAGCAGCTCGCCGGACATAACCTACGAGCAGTACTTC. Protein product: CASSSPDITYEQYF.

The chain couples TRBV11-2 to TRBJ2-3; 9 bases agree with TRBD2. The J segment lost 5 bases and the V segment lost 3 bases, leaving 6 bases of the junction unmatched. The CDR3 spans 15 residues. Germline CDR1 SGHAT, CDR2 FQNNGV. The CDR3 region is CASSFRGRAGDTQYF. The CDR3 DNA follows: TGTGCCAGCAGCTTCCGCGGGAGGGCGGGAGATACGCAGTATTTT.

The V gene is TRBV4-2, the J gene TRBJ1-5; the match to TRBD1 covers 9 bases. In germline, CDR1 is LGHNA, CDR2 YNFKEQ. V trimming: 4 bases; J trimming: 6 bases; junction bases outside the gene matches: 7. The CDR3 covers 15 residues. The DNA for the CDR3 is TGTGCCAGCAGCCCCTCGACAGGGGGAATTCAGCCCCAGCATTTT. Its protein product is CASSPSTGGIQPQHF.

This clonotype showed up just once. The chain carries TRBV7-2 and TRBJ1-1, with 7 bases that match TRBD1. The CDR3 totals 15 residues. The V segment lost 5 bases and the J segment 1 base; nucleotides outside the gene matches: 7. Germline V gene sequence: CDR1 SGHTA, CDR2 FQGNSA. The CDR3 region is CASSNRGGGNTEAFF. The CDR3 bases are TGTGCCAGCAGCAACAGGGGTGGTGGGAACACTGAAGCTTTCTTT.

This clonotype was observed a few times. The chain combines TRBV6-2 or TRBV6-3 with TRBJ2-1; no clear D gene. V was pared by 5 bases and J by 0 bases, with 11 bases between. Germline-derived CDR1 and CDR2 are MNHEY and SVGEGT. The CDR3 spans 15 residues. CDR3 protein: CASSHGPLSYNEQFF. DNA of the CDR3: TGTGCCAGCAGTCACGGACCGCTCTCCTACAATGAGCAGTTCTTC.

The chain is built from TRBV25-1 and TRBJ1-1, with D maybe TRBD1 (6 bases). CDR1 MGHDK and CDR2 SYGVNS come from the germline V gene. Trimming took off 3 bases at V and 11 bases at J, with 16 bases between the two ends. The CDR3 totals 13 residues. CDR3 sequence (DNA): TGTGCCAGCAGTGACCCGAACAGGGATAGGGCTTTCTTT. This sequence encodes CASSDPNRDRAFF.

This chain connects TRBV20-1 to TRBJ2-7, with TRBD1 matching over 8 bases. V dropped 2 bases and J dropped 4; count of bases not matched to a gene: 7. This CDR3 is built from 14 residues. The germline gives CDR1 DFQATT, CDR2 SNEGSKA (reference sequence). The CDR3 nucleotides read TGCAGTGCTAGACCCGGGACAGGAGGTTACGAGCAGTACTTC. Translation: CSARPGTGGYEQYF.

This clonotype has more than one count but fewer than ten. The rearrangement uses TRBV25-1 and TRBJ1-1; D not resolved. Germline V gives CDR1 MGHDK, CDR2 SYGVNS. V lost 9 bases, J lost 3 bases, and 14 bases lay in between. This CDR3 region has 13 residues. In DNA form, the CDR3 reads TGTGCCAGTATGAGAGGAATGGACACTGAAGCTTTCTTT. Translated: CASMRGMDTEAFF. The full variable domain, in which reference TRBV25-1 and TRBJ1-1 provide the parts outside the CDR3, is EADIYQTPRYLVIGTGKKITLECSQTMGHDKMYWYQQDPGMELHLIHYSYGVNSTEKGDLSSESTVSRIRTEHFPLTLESARPSHTSQYLCASMRGMDTEAFFGQGTRLTVV.

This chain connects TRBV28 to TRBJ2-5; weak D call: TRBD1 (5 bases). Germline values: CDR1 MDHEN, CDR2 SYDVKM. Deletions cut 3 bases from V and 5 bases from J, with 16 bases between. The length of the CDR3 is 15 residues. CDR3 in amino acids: CASSFLGPTGETQYF. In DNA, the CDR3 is TGTGCCAGCAGTTTCCTGGGGCCCACCGGTGAGACCCAGTACTTC.

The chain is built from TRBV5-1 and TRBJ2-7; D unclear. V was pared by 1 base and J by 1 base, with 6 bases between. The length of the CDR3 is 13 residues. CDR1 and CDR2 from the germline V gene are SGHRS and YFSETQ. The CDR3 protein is CASSLRPSYEQYF. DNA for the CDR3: TGCGCCAGCAGCTTGAGACCTTCCTACGAGCAGTACTTC.

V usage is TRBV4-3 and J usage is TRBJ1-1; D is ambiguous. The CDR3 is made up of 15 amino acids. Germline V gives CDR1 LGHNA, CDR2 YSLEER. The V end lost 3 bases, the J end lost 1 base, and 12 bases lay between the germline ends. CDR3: CASSQNLQRNTEAFF. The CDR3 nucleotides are TGCGCCAGCAGCCAGAACCTACAGAGGAACACTGAAGCTTTCTTT.

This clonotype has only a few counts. The chain's CDR3 is CSAPGSISYEQYF. CDR3 in DNA: TGCAGTGCCCCGGGATCAATTTCCTACGAGCAGTACTTC. The chain uses TRBV20-1 and TRBJ2-7; D might be TRBD2 (5 bases). This CDR3 comprises 13 residues. The germline CDR1 and CDR2 sequences are DFQATT and SNEGSKA (reference sequence). V was trimmed by 6 bases and J by 1 base, leaving 13 bases between them.